These 25 T cell receptor beta chains were sequenced from one sample in a study of cytomegalovirus exposure and HLA in healthy donors. With 60 Vbeta and 13 Jbeta primers, the PCR was carried out. This table comes from immunoSEQ multiplex PCR, and its TCRdb copy is limited to in-frame clones, with some not included. The sample lists about 140,000 clones, nearly 90% seen once, with around 0.51% in the top ten. Source material: PBMCs. The receptor source for this set is a woman between 40 and 55 years old in good health and CMV-seronegative.

The chain is built from TRBV28 and TRBJ2-5; TRBD1 agrees at 7 bases. The J call may be mistaken, given a closer DNA end match to TRBJ2-7. The germline V gene encodes CDR1 MDHEN and CDR2 SYDVKM. CDR3 length: 13 amino acids. CDR3 nucleotides: TGTGCCAGCAGTTCTTACAGGGGTAACGAGCAGTACTTC. As protein: CASSSYRGNEQYF.

The chain is built from TRBV2 and TRBJ1-5; 11 bases line up with TRBD1. The germline V gene has CDR1 SNHLY and CDR2 FYNNEI. The CDR3 covers 15 residues. Trimming at V came to 6 bases and at J to 2 bases, leaving 3 bases not matched to a gene. The CDR3 protein is CASRGTGGGNQPQHF. Written as DNA, the CDR3 is TGTGCCAGCAGGGGGACAGGGGGAGGCAATCAGCCCCAGCATTTT.

The rearrangement uses TRBV7-9 and TRBJ2-4, with TRBD2 identical over 9 bases. In germline, CDR1 is SEHNR, CDR2 FQNEAQ (reference sequence). V lost 5 bases to trimming and J lost 12 bases; unmatched junction nucleotides: 11. CDR3 length: 14 amino acids. CDR3 in amino acids: CASSQAIAGVNQYF. The CDR3 DNA reads TGTGCCAGCAGCCAAGCGATAGCGGGGGTGAATCAGTACTTC.

This clone occurred a few times. The V gene is TRBV5-1, the J gene TRBJ1-3; the match to TRBD1 covers 9 bases. The germline V gene encodes CDR1 SGHRS and CDR2 YFSETQ. Unmatched junction bases numbered 7, after V lost 4 bases and J lost 8 bases. This CDR3 region has 14 residues. The CDR3 loop is CASSPGQGLDTIYF. The CDR3 DNA reads as TGCGCCAGCAGCCCGGGACAGGGACTTGACACCATATATTTT.

The V and J genes are TRBV7-2 and TRBJ2-7; D remains ambiguous. CDR1 SGHTA and CDR2 FQGNSA come from the germline V gene. This CDR3 is 14 amino acids long. V lost 2 bases, J lost 1 base, and 9 bases lay in between. CDR3 DNA sequence: TGTGCCAGCAGCTTACGCCTCCAGTCCTACGAGCAGTACTTC. Residues: CASSLRLQSYEQYF.

V usage is TRBV11-2 and J usage is TRBJ2-5, with D possibly matching TRBD1 (6 bases). The germline gives CDR1 SGHAT, CDR2 FQNNGV. Trimming removed 5 bases from V and 0 bases from J, with 7 bases in between. The CDR3 loop spans 13 amino acids. The CDR3: CASSRDNQETQYF. For the CDR3, the DNA is TGTGCCAGCAGCCGGGACAACCAAGAGACCCAGTACTTC.

The rearrangement joins TRBV7-9 to TRBJ2-7, with 8 bases identical to TRBD1. Germline CDR1 is SEHNR and CDR2 is FQNEAQ (reference sequence). This CDR3 has 15 residues. J lost 7 bases, V lost 2 bases, and 10 bases had no gene match. The CDR3 is CASSLMGGTGREQYF. CDR3 in DNA: TGTGCCAGCAGCTTAATGGGCGGGACAGGAAGGGAGCAGTACTTC.

The chain joins TRBV5-1 to TRBJ2-7; 7 nucleotides agree with TRBD2. Germline trimming cut 1 base from V and 1 base from J; bases unmatched to any gene: 2. Germline CDR1 and CDR2: SGHRS and YFSETQ. The CDR3 totals 14 residues. In DNA, the CDR3 is TGCGCCAGCAGCTTGTGGCGGGAGTCCTACGAGCAGTACTTC. It codes for CASSLWRESYEQYF.

This clone was picked up one time. V gene TRBV6-6 combines with J gene TRBJ2-7; possible D gene TRBD2, 6 bases. The CDR3 runs 15 residues. V lost 5 bases and J lost 0, with 14 bases in between. Germline lookup yields CDR1 MNHNY and CDR2 SVGAGI (reference sequence). DNA of the CDR3: TGTGCCAGCAGTAGCACCGGGAGCGTCTCCTACGAGCAGTACTTC. This encodes CASSSTGSVSYEQYF.

The CDR3 loop is CASSYSANYGYTF. In DNA, the CDR3 is TGTGCCAGCAGTTACTCCGCTAACTATGGCTACACCTTC. The gene calls are TRBV6-5 and TRBJ1-2; D gene uncertain. Germline V gene sequence: CDR1 MNHEY, CDR2 SVGAGI. CDR3 length: 13 amino acids. The V end was cut by 0 bases, the J end by 0 bases, with 2 bases between.

The DNA for the CDR3 is TGTGCCAGCACCCTCCCCTACGAGCAGTACTTC. Its translation: CASTLPYEQYF. The chain has TRBV27 and TRBJ2-7, with D hard to call. Per the germline V gene, CDR1 is MNHEY and CDR2 is SMNVEV (reference sequence). V gave up 7 bases and J gave up 2 bases, with 6 bases separating them. This CDR3 region has 11 residues.

The gene calls are TRBV6-1 and TRBJ2-5, with 7 bases identical to TRBD1. Germline CDR1 MNHNS, CDR2 SASEGT. The CDR3 length is 19 residues. V shed 3 bases and J 4 bases; nucleotides not matched to a gene: 20. CDR3 sequence reads: CASSDAGTTGSKGGETQYF. CDR3 DNA sequence: TGTGCCAGCAGTGACGCGGGCACGACAGGGAGCAAAGGAGGAGAGACCCAGTACTTC.

The sample holds one count of this clone. At one of its ends the junction is not consistent with the germline gene, which may arise from a read error. The V gene is TRBV5-1, the J gene TRBJ2-1; 10 positions match TRBD2. Germline lookup yields CDR1 SGHRS and CDR2 YFSETQ. The CDR3 runs to 14 residues. The DNA for the CDR3 is TGCGCCAGCTCAGTGATCGGGACTAGCGATGAGCGGTTCTTC. This encodes CASSVIGTSDERFF.

The chain joins TRBV10-2 to TRBJ2-7, with D perhaps matching TRBD1 (7 bases). The CDR3 loop spans 16 amino acids. Germline V CDR1 and CDR2: WSHSY, SAAADI. The germline V and J ends were trimmed by 7 bases and 2 bases, with 21 bases remaining between them. The CDR3 loop is CASIIGGGTATYEQYF. The DNA of the CDR3 is TGCGCCAGCATAATAGGAGGGGGGACAGCGACCTACGAGCAGTACTTC.

V gene TRBV27 combines with J gene TRBJ2-2, with 7 positions matching TRBD1. The CDR3 has 12 residues. V lost 6 bases and J lost 6; bases outside the gene matches: 1. The germline CDR1 and CDR2 sequences are MNHEY and SMNVEV (reference sequence). CDR3 in amino acids: CASRTGSGELFF. The CDR3 DNA is TGTGCCAGCAGGACAGGGTCCGGGGAGCTGTTTTTT.

The V call is TRBV29-1, the J call TRBJ1-2, with TRBD1 identical over 10 bases. V lost 7 bases, J lost 4 bases, and 9 bases stayed unmatched. Germline lookup yields CDR1 SQVTM and CDR2 ANQGSEA. CDR3 length: 14 residues. CDR3 in DNA: TGCAGCGCCGCCGGGACAGGGGACCTCTATGGCTACACCTTC. Its translation: CSAAGTGDLYGYTF. Looking up the rest from reference TRBV29-1 and TRBJ1-2 gives the full variable domain: SAVISQKPSRDICQRGTSLTIQCQVDSQVTMMFWYRQQPGQSLTLIATANQGSEATYESGFVIDKFPISRPNLTFSTLTVSNMSPEDSSIYLCSAAGTGDLYGYTFGSGTRLTVV.

In its sample, this clone was seen once. The chain has TRBV28 and TRBJ2-7, with D possibly being TRBD1 (6 bases). V was clipped by 7 bases and J by 4 bases, with 17 bases between them. Germline V gene sequence: CDR1 MDHEN, CDR2 SYDVKM. CDR3 length: 14 residues. The CDR3 coding sequence is TGTGCCAGCAAAGGGGGAGTGGCCCGGTACGAGCAGTACTTC. As protein: CASKGGVARYEQYF.

This chain connects TRBV10-1 to TRBJ2-1; D is uncertain. Looked up from germline, CDR1 is WNHNN and CDR2 is SYGVQD (reference sequence). Trimming pared 4 bases from V and 5 bases from J, leaving 12 bases between. The CDR3 runs to 14 residues. The CDR3, as DNA: TGCGCCAGCAGTGGAGCCCGTAGAGACAATGAGCAGTTCTTC. Residues: CASSGARRDNEQFF.

The gene calls are TRBV5-1 and TRBJ2-6; TRBD1 matches at 8 bases. Per the germline V gene, CDR1 is SGHRS and CDR2 is YFSETQ. This CDR3 is 19 amino acids long. The J segment lost 0 bases and the V segment lost 3 bases, leaving 11 bases of the junction unmatched. This CDR3 reads CASSSTPQGATSGANVLTF. The CDR3 DNA reads TGCGCCAGCAGCTCTACGCCCCAGGGGGCGACCTCTGGGGCCAACGTCCTGACTTTC.

The chain couples TRBV5-1 to TRBJ1-1; D might be TRBD1 (6 bases). V was shortened by 3 bases and J by 0 bases, with 12 bases between the two germline ends. Germline values: CDR1 SGHRS, CDR2 YFSETQ. The CDR3 totals 15 residues. The CDR3 nucleotides are TGCGCCAGCAGCTCCGGGACACCGATGAACACTGAAGCTTTCTTT. Translating gives CASSSGTPMNTEAFF.

The chain couples TRBV5-1 to TRBJ2-2, with D possibly TRBD1 on 5 matching bases. The germline gives CDR1 SGHRS, CDR2 YFSETQ. V shed 0 bases and J shed 1 base, with 7 bases lying between them. The CDR3 loop spans 15 amino acids. The CDR3 protein is CASSLAQGNTGELFF. DNA of the CDR3: TGCGCCAGCAGCTTGGCCCAGGGGAACACCGGGGAGCTGTTTTTT. Full variable domain (outside the CDR3, taken from reference TRBV5-1 and TRBJ2-2): KAGVTQTPRYLIKTRGQQVTLSCSPISGHRSVSWYQQTPGQGLQFLFEYFSETQRNKGNFPGRFSGRQFSNSRSEMNVSTLELGDSALYLCASSLAQGNTGELFFGEGSRLTVL.

This clone has a handful of counts. V usage is TRBV4-3 and J usage is TRBJ1-2; D is ambiguous. Trimming removed 0 bases at V and 6 bases at J, with 11 bases between. The germline gives CDR1 LGHNA, CDR2 YSLEER. The CDR3 consists of 14 residues. CDR3 sequence (DNA): TGCGCCAGCAGCCAAGATCTAGGCAGAAATGGCTACACCTTC. The encoded protein is CASSQDLGRNGYTF.

This chain links TRBV19 with TRBJ2-4, with TRBD2 as a possible D gene (5 bases). V was trimmed by 10 bases and J by 8 bases, leaving 15 bases between them. The CDR3 loop spans 12 amino acids. Germline-derived CDR1 and CDR2 are LNHDA and SQIVND (reference sequence). The CDR3 reads CATIDLRDIQYF. CDR3 coding DNA: TGTGCCACTATCGATCTGAGGGACATTCAGTACTTC.

V usage is TRBV7-9 and J usage is TRBJ1-2; D is uncertain. CDR3 size: 13 residues. The V gene's germline CDR1 is SEHNR and CDR2 FQNEAQ (reference sequence). Trimming took 3 bases from V and 1 from J, leaving 6 bases between them. The chain's CDR3 is CASSLEVNYGYTF. The CDR3 DNA reads as TGTGCCAGCAGCTTGGAGGTTAACTATGGCTACACCTTC. The full variable domain, its missing parts supplied by reference TRBV7-9 and TRBJ1-2, is DTGVSQNPRHKITKRGQNVTFRCDPISEHNRLYWYRQTLGQGPEFLTYFQNEAQLEKSRLLSDRFSAERPKGSFSTLEIQRTEQGDSAMYLCASSLEVNYGYTFGSGTRLTVV.

The chain joins TRBV13 to TRBJ2-7; TRBD2 matches 9 bases. Trimming took 4 bases from V and 4 from J; bases not matched to a gene: 14. Germline V lookup: CDR1 PRHDT, CDR2 FYEKMQ (reference sequence). The CDR3 contains 17 residues. The CDR3 DNA reads as TGTGCCAGCAGCTACCGAACAGTAGCGGGAGTGGGGTACGAGCAGTACTTC. It encodes CASSYRTVAGVGYEQYF.